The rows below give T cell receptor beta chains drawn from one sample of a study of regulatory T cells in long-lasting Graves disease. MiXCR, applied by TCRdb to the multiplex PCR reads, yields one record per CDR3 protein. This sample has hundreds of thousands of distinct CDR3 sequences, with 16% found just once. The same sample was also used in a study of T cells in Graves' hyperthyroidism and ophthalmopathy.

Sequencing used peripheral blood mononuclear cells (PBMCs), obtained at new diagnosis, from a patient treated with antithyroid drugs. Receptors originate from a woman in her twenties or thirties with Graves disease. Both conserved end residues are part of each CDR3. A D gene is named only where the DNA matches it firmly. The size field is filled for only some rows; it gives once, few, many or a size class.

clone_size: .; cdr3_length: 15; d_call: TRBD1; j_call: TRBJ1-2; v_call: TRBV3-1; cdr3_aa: CASSPGQGRDYGYTF; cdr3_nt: TGTGCCAGCAGCCCTGGACAGGGGAGAGACTATGGCTACACCTTC
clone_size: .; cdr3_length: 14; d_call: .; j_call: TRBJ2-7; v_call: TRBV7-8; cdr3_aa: CASSRNRPSYEQYF; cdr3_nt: TGTGCCAGCAGCCGGAATCGTCCATCCTACGAGCAGTACTTC
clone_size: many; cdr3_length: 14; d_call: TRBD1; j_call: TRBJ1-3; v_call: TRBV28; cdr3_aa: CASGTGGRGNTIYF; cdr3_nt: TGTGCTAGCGGGACAGGGGGCAGGGGAAACACCATATATTTT
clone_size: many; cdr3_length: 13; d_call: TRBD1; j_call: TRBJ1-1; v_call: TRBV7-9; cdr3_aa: CASSSAGQVLRGF; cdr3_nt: TGTGCCAGCAGCTCCGCGGGACAGGTGCTCCGCGGCTTT
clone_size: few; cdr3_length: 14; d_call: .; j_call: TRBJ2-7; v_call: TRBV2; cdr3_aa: CASSESLQNGEQYF; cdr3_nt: TGTGCCAGCAGTGAATCGCTACAGAACGGGGAGCAGTACTTC
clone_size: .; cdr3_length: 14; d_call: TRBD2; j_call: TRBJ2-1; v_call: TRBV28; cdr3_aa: CASSLAGLGNEQFF; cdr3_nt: TGTGCCAGCAGTCTAGCGGGACTTGGAAATGAGCAGTTCTTC
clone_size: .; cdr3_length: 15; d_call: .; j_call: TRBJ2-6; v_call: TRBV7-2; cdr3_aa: CATPRGAVGANVLTF; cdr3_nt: TGTGCCACCCCTCGGGGGGCGGTCGGGGCCAACGTCCTGACTTTC
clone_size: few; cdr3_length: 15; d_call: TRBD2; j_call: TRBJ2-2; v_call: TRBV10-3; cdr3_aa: CAISESGLAPGELFF; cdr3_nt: TGTGCCATCAGTGAGTCCGGACTAGCCCCCGGGGAGCTGTTTTTT
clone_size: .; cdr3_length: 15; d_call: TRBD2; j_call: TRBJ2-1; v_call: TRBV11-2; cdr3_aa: CASSQRLAGNNEQFF; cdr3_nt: TGTGCCAGCAGCCAGCGGCTAGCGGGAAACAATGAGCAGTTCTTC
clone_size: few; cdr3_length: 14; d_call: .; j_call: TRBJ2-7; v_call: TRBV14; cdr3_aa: CASSLIPSSYEQYF; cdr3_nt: TGTGCCAGCAGCCTGATTCCCTCCTCCTACGAGCAGTACTTC
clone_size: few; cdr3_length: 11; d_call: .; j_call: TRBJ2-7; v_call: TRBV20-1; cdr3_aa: CSASSAGEQYF; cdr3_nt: TGCAGTGCTAGTTCCGCGGGCGAGCAGTACTTC
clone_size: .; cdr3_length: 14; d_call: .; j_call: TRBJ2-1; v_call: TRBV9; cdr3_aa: CASSVAPSSNEQFF; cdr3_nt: TGTGCCAGCAGCGTAGCCCCTAGCTCCAATGAGCAGTTCTTC
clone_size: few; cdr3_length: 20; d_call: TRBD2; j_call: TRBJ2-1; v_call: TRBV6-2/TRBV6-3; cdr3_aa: CASSGPGTSGRRSSYNEQFF; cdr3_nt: TGTGCCAGCAGTGGGCCCGGGACTAGCGGGCGGAGGAGCTCCTACAATGAGCAGTTCTTC
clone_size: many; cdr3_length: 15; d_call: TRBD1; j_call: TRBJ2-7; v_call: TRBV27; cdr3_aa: CASSSAGTGSYEQYF; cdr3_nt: TGTGCCAGCAGTTCGGCCGGGACAGGCTCCTACGAGCAGTACTTC
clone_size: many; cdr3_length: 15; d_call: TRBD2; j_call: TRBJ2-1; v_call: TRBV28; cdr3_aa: CASRLPGLDNNEQFF; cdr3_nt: TGTGCCAGCAGGCTCCCGGGACTAGATAACAATGAGCAGTTCTTC
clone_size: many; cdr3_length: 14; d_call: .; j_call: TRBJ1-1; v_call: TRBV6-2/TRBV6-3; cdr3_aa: CASSYRVEGTEAFF; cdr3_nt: TGTGCCAGCAGTTACAGGGTGGAGGGCACTGAAGCTTTCTTT
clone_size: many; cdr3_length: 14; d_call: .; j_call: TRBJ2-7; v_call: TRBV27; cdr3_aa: CASSLAQGPYEQYF; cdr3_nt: TGTGCCAGCAGTTTAGCCCAGGGCCCCTACGAGCAGTACTTC
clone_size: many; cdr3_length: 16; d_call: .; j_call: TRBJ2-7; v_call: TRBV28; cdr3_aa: CASSFEGNGQPFEQYF; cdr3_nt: TGTGCCAGCAGTTTTGAAGGGAACGGACAGCCATTCGAGCAGTACTTC
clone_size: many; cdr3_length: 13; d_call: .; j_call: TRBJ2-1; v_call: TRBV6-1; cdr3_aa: CASNLQGWNEQFF; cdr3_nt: TGTGCCAGCAACTTACAGGGTTGGAATGAGCAGTTCTTC
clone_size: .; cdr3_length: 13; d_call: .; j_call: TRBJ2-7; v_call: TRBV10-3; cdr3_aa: CAISEKAGDEQYF; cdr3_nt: TGTGCCATCAGTGAGAAGGCAGGGGACGAGCAGTACTTC
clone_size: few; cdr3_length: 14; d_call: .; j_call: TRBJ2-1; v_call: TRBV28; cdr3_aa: CASSWVPNYNEQFF; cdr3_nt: TGTGCCAGCAGTTGGGTCCCTAACTACAATGAGCAGTTCTTC
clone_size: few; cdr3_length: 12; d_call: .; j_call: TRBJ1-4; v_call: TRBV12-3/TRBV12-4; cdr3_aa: CASSSGDEKLFF; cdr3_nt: TGTGCCAGCAGTTCCGGGGATGAAAAACTGTTTTTT
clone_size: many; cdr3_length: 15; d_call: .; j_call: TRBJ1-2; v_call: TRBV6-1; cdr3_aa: CASTRGLGAPDGYTF; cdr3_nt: TGTGCCAGCACCCGAGGACTGGGGGCGCCTGATGGCTACACCTTC
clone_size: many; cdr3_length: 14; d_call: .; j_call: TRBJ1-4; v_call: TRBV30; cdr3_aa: CAWSVPGFGEKLFF; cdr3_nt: TGTGCCTGGAGTGTACCGGGGTTTGGCGAAAAACTGTTTTTT
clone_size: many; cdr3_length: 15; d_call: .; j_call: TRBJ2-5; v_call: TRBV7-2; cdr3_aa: CASSPQLGPGETQYF; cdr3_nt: TGTGCCAGCAGCCCCCAGCTCGGCCCAGGAGAGACCCAGTACTTC
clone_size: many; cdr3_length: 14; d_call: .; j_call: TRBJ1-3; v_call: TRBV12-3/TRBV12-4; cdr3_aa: CASSLELSGNTIYF; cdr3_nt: TGTGCCAGCAGTTTAGAGCTCTCTGGAAACACCATATATTTT
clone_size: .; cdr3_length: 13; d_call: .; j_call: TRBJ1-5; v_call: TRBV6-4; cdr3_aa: CASSRELNQPQHF; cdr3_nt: TGTGCCAGCAGCAGGGAACTGAATCAGCCCCAGCATTTT
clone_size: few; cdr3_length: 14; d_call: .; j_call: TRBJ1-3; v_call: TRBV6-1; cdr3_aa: CASSESYSGNTIYF; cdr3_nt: TGTGCCAGCAGTGAGAGTTACTCTGGAAACACCATATATTTT
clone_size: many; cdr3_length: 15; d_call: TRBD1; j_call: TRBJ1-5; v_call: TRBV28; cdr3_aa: CASSSLQGANQPQHF; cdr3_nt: TGTGCCAGCAGTTCGCTGCAGGGGGCTAATCAGCCCCAGCATTTT
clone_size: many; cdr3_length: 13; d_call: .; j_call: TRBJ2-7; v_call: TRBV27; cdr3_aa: CASSSLTPYEQYF; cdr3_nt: TGTGCCAGCAGTTCCCTTACTCCGTACGAGCAGTACTTC
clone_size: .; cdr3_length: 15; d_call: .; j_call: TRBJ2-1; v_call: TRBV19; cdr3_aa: CASSIGRIKNNEQFF; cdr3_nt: TGTGCCAGTAGTATAGGACGGATAAAGAACAATGAGCAGTTCTTC
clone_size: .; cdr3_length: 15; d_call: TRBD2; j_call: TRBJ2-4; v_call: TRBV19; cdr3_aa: CASSTDGTSRNIQYF; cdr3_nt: TGTGCCAGTAGTACCGACGGGACTAGTAGAAACATTCAGTACTTC
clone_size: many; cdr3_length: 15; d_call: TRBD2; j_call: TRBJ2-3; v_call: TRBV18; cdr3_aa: CASCLAGPSTDTQYF; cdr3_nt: TGTGCCAGCTGCTTAGCGGGACCAAGCACAGATACGCAGTATTTT
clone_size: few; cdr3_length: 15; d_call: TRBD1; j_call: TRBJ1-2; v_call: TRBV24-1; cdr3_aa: CATSAPSTGRDGYTF; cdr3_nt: TGTGCCACCAGTGCCCCATCGACAGGGAGGGATGGCTACACCTTC
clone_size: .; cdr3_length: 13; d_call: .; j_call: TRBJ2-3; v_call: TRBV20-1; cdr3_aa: CSAMQGNTDTQYF; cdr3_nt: TGCAGTGCTATGCAGGGGAACACAGATACGCAGTATTTT
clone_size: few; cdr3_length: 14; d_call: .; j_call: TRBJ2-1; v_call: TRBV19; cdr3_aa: CASSMRLPDNEQFF; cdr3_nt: TGTGCCAGTAGTATGAGACTACCCGACAATGAGCAGTTCTTC
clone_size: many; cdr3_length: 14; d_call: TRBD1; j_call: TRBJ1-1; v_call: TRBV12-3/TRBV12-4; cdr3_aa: CASSAGQGNTEAFF; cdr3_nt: TGTGCCAGCAGTGCGGGACAGGGGAACACTGAAGCTTTCTTT
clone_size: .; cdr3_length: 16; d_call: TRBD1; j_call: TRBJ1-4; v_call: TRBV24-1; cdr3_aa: CATSDGPGTGDEKLFF; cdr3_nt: TGTGCCACCAGTGATGGTCCCGGGACAGGGGATGAAAAACTGTTTTTT
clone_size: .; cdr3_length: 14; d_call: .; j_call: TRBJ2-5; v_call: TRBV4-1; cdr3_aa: CASSQAGWLETQYF; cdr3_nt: TGCGCCAGCAGCCAGGCGGGATGGTTAGAGACCCAGTACTTC
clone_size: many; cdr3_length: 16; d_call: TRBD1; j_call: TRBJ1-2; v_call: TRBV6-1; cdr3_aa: CASSHGQVERGGGYTF; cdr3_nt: TGTGCCAGCAGTCACGGACAGGTCGAGAGAGGAGGTGGCTACACCTTC
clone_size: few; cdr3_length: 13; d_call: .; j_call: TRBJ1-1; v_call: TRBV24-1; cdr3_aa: CATSDKGGSEAFF; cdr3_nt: TGTGCCACCAGTGATAAGGGCGGGTCTGAAGCTTTCTTT
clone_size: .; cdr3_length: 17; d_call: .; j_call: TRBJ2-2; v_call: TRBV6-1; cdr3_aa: CAASGERPLANTGELFF; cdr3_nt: TGTGCCGCATCGGGGGAGCGTCCGCTCGCGAACACCGGGGAGCTGTTTTTT
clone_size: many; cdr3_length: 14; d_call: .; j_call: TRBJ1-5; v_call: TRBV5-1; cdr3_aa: CASSRGGRDQPQHF; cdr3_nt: TGTGCCAGCAGCCGGGGGGGCAGGGATCAGCCCCAGCATTTT
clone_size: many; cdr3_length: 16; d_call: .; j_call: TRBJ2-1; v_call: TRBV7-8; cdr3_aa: CASSPFLAVSYNEQFF; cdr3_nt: TGTGCCAGCAGTCCGTTTTTAGCGGTCTCCTACAATGAGCAGTTCTTC
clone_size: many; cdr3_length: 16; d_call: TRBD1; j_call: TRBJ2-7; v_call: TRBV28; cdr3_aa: CASSLPGTGRTDEQYF; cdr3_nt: TGTGCCAGCAGTTTACCCGGGACAGGGAGGACGGACGAGCAGTACTTC
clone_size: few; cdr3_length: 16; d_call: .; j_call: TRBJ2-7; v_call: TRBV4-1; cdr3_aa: CASSQDLERSSYEQYF; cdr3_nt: TGCGCCAGCAGCCAAGATCTGGAGCGGAGCTCCTACGAGCAGTACTTC
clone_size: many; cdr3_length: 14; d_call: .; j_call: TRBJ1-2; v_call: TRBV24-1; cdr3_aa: CATSDSPGNYGYTF; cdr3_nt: TGTGCCACCAGTGATTCCCCGGGAAACTATGGCTACACCTTC
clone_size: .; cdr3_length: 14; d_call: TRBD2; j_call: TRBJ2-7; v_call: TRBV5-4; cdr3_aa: CASSLDGRSPEQYF; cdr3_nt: TGTGCCAGCAGCCTCGACGGGAGGTCCCCCGAGCAGTACTTC
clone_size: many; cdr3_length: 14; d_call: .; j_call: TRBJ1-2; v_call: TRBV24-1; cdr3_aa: CATSDKGRFYGYTF; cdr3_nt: TGTGCCACCAGTGATAAGGGGCGTTTCTATGGCTACACCTTC
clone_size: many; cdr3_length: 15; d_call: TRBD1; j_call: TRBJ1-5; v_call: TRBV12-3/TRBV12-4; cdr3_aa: CASSSDRDGNQPQHF; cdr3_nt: TGTGCCAGCAGTTCCGACAGGGATGGCAATCAGCCCCAGCATTTT
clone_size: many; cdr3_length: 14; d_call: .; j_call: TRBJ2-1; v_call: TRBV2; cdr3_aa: CASSARQIYNEQFF; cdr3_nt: TGTGCCAGCAGTGCGAGGCAGATCTACAATGAGCAGTTCTTC
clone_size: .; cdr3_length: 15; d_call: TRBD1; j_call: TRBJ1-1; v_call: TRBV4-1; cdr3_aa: CASSPVWTGGTEAFF; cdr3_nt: TGCGCCAGCAGCCCGGTTTGGACAGGGGGGACTGAAGCTTTCTTT
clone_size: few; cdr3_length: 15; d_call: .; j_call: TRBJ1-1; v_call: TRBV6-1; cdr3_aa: CASSELPSMNTEAFF; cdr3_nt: TGTGCCAGCAGTGAGCTACCATCCATGAACACTGAAGCTTTCTTT
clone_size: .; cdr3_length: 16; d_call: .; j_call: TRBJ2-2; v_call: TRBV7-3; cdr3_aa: CASSLRSGQGGGELFF; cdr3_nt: TGTGCCAGCAGCTTAAGGTCGGGTCAAGGTGGCGGGGAGCTGTTTTTT
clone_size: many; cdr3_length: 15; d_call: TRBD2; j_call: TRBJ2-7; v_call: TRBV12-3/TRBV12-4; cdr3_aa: CASREGTSGGYEQYF; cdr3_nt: TGTGCCAGCAGAGAAGGGACTAGCGGGGGCTACGAGCAGTACTTC
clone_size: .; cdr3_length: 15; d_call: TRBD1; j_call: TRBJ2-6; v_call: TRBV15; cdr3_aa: CATSALRTGLFVLTF; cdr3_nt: TGTGCCACCAGCGCCCTCCGGACAGGGCTTTTCGTCCTGACTTTC
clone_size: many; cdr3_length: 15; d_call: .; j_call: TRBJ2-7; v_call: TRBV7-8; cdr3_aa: CASSLQRIEGYEQYF; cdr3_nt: TGTGCCAGCAGCTTGCAGCGGATTGAAGGCTACGAGCAGTACTTC
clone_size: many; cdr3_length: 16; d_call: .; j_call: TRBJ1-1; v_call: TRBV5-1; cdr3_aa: CASSVGLTVLNTEAFF; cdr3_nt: TGCGCCAGCAGCGTGGGACTGACTGTTCTAAACACTGAAGCTTTCTTT
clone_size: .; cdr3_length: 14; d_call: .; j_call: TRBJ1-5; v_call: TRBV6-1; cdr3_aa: CASSERGKDQPQHF; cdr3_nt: TGTGCCAGCAGTGAAAGGGGGAAGGATCAGCCCCAGCATTTT
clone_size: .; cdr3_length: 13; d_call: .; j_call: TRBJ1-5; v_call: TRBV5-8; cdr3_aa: CASSINRNQPQHF; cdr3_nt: TGTGCCAGCAGCATAAATAGGAATCAGCCCCAGCATTTT